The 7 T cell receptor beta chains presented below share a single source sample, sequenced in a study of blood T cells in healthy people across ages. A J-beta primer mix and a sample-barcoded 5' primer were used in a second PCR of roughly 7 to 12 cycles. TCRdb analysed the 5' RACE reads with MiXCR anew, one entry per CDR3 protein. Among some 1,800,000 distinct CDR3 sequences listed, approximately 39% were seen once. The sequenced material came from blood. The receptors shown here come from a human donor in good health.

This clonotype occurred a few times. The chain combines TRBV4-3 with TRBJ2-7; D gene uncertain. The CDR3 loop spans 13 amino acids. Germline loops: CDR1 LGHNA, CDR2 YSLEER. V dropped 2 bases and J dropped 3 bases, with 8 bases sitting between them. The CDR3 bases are TGCGCCAGCAGCCAACACACATTCTACGAGCAGTACTTC. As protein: CASSQHTFYEQYF.

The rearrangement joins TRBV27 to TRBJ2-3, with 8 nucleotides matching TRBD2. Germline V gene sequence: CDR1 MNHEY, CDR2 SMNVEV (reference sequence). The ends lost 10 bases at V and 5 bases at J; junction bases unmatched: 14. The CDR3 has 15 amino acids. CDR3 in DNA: TGTGCCACCCTTTCGGAGGGGACTAGTGGAGATACGCAGTATTTT. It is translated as CATLSEGTSGDTQYF.

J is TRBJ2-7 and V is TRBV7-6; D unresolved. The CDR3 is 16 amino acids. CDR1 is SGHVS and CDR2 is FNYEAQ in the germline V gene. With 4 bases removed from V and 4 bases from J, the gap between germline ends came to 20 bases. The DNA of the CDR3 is TGTGCCAGCAGCTCGGTAGTCGCGCCAGGTCCATACGAGCAGTACTTC. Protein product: CASSSVVAPGPYEQYF.

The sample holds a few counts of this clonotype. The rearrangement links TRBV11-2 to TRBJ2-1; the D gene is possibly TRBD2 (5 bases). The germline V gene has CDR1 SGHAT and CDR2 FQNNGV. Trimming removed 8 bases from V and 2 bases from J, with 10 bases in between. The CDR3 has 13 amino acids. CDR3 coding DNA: TGTGCCAGCTGCCCGAGGGCCTACAATGAGCAGTTCTTC. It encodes CASCPRAYNEQFF.

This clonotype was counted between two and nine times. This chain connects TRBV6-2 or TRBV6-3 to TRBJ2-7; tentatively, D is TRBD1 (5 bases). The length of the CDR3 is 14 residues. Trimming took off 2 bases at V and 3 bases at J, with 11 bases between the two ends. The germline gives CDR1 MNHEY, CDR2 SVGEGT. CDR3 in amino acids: CASSYRADIYEQYF. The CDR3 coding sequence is TGTGCCAGCAGTTACAGGGCGGACATCTACGAGCAGTACTTC.

CDR3 amino acids: CASSDRDQPQHF. The CDR3 DNA sequence: TGTGCCAGCTCGGACAGGGATCAGCCCCAGCATTTT. The gene calls are TRBV6-2 or TRBV6-3 and TRBJ1-5, with 8 bases matching TRBD1. J lost 5 bases, V lost 8 bases, and 2 bases had no gene match. Germline V gene lookup returns CDR1 MNHEY and CDR2 SVGEGT. The CDR3 length is 12 residues.

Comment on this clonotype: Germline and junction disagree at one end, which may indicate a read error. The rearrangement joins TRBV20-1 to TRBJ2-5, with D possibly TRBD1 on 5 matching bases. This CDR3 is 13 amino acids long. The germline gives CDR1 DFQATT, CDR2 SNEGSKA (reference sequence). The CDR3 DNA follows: TGCAGTGCTACTCCGACAGCCCAAGGGACCCAGTACTTC. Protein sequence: CSATPTAQGTQYF.